These 5 T cell receptor beta chains came from one sample sequenced in a study of T cell responses to AZD1222 COVID-19 vaccine. Method: immunoSEQ multiplex PCR; TCRdb's copy keeps in-frame clones and lacks some. Among about 70,000 clones listed, around 85% were seen once. The sample was peripheral blood, taken on day 0 of AZD1222 vaccination. Every receptor here comes from an adult in good health.

The chain is built from TRBV3-1 (or the pseudogene TRBV3-2) and TRBJ2-1, with D possibly TRBD2 on 7 matching bases. The CDR3 is 18 residues long. Trimming removed 1 base from V and 0 bases from J, with 16 bases in between. Germline CDR1 and CDR2: LGHDT and YNNKEL (reference sequence). CDR3 in amino acids: CASSQVDGGQSSYNEQFF. The CDR3 region has the DNA TGTGCCAGCAGCCAAGTCGACGGGGGGCAAAGCTCCTACAATGAGCAGTTCTTC.

The chain links TRBV27 to TRBJ2-3; TRBD2 agrees at 10 bases. The V and J ends lost 6 bases and 1 base, in that order; junction bases with no gene match: 4. Germline CDR1 reads MNHEY; CDR2 reads SMNVEV (reference sequence). This CDR3 is built from 15 residues. The CDR3 DNA is TGTGCCAGCAGCCGCAGCGGGAGGGGCACAGATACGCAGTATTTT. Amino acid sequence: CASSRSGRGTDTQYF.

This chain links TRBV13 with TRBJ2-5; 12 nucleotides line up with TRBD1. The germline gives CDR1 PRHDT, CDR2 FYEKMQ (reference sequence). This CDR3 region has 20 residues. V shed 0 bases and J 2 bases; nucleotides not matched to a gene: 13. Here the CDR3 DNA reads TGTGCCAGCAGCTTAGGTTACGGGACAGGGGGCGATCCCATTCAAGAGACCCAGTACTTC. Its translation: CASSLGYGTGGDPIQETQYF.

This clone is a singleton in its sample. V and J are TRBV15 and TRBJ1-5; 7 bases map to TRBD1. CDR3 size: 15 residues. Germline assignment: CDR1 LNHNV and CDR2 YYDKDF (reference sequence). V lost 2 bases, J lost 4 bases, and 5 bases stayed unmatched. Here the CDR3 DNA reads TGTGCCACCAGCAGAACAACAGGGGATAATCAGCCCCAGCATTTT. This gives the protein CATSRTTGDNQPQHF.

V and J are TRBV25-1 and TRBJ2-7; TRBD1 aligns across 7 bases. The V gene's germline CDR1 is MGHDK and CDR2 SYGVNS. Losses at the gene ends were 7 bases for V and 6 bases for J; bases not matched to a gene: 6. CDR3 size: 12 residues. The CDR3 is CASTTGVGEQYF. The CDR3 DNA reads as TGTGCCAGCACAACAGGGGTGGGCGAGCAGTACTTC.